This T cell receptor beta chain emerged from a study of molecular identifiers for immune sequencing clone quantification. The length of the CDR3 is 15 residues. Germline trimming cut 6 bases from V and 5 bases from J; bases unmatched to any gene: 7. Germline lookup yields CDR1 MRHNA and CDR2 SNTAGT. Bulk TCR libraries used previously described methods and listed TCR primers. TCRdb re-analysed the PCR reads in MiXCR, keeping a single row per CDR3 protein. The sample lists 400,000 to 600,000 distinct CDR3 sequences; about 26% were seen once. Concerning this clonotype: Its target is not known.

Study-wide results and caveats: It was shown that clones above 20 RNA copies held over 98% of effector molecules, but under 1% in naive cells.

The sample consisted of naive CD8+ T cells from blood, with Jurkat cell RNA spiked in. The sample's subset: FACS-sorted CD8+CD4-CCR7+CD45RA+ naive T cells. This receptor was taken from a human donor in good health. Some libraries in this study had Jurkat cell RNA spiked in. This chain links TRBV6-4 with TRBJ1-2; 12 nucleotides align to TRBD1. CDR3 sequence: CASSDGDRGLYGYTF. In DNA, the CDR3 is TGTGCCAGCAGCGACGGGGACAGGGGGCTTTATGGCTACACCTTC.